This TCR beta chain originates from a study of response to subunit inactivated influenza vaccine. This clonotype has a count of ten or more. What it recognizes is unknown. Study results and caveats: The authors suggested that every seasonal influenza vaccination recruits few new T cells.

TCRdb reprocessed the RT-PCR reads via MiXCR and lists one record per CDR3 protein. The data hold about 190,000 distinct CDR3 sequences, with about 15% observed a single time. This TCR was recovered from a man aged 45-65 years who received an inactivated influenza vaccine. Sequencing used CD8+ T cells sorted from PBMCs, obtained around 5 days after vaccination.

The CDR3 DNA reads TGTGCCATATTGAACACTGAAGCTTTCTTT. Encoded protein: CAILNTEAFF. V usage is TRBV7-9 and J usage is TRBJ1-1; D uncertain. The CDR3 runs 10 residues. V dropped 10 bases and J dropped 0 bases, with 3 bases sitting between them. Germline CDR1 and CDR2: SEHNR and FQNEAQ (reference sequence).